This T cell receptor beta chain came from a study of T-cell reconstitution after alpha-beta-depleted transplantation in children. Study-wide results and limits: Surviving recipient T cells and thymic progenitors produced the high day-60 TCRbeta diversity seen in some patients. T-cell counts and diversity at one year post-transplant came mainly from newly produced T cells.

The CDR3 runs to 17 residues. Per the germline V gene, CDR1 is DFQATT and CDR2 is SNEGSKA (reference sequence). Trimming cost V 2 bases and J 2 bases; bases outside gene matches: 12. This clonotype was seen repeatedly, ten times or more. Its antigen remains unidentified. A library of TCRbeta sequences, prepared with unique molecular identifiers, was generated. TCRdb reprocessed the PCR reads via MiXCR and lists one record per CDR3 protein. Of about 500,000 distinct CDR3 sequences in the sample, 9.5% to 12% were seen once. This clonotype was obtained from a female patient aged 2-9 years who had a stem cell transplant for aplastic anemia, so the T cells may come from the graft donor. Sequencing was performed on PBMCs, mostly from graft donor cells, taken 180 days after TCRalphabeta/CD19-depleted stem cell transplant. This sequence joins TRBV20-1 and TRBJ2-1; 7 positions agree with TRBD2. CDR3 protein: CSARIRGSGYTYNEQFF. For the CDR3, the DNA is TGCAGTGCTAGAATAAGGGGTAGCGGGTATACCTACAATGAGCAGTTCTTC.